The 9 T cell receptor beta chains presented below share a single source sample, sequenced in a study of blood T cells in healthy people across ages. Primed by a sample-barcoded 5' primer and a J-beta primer mix, a second PCR proceeded for 7 to 11 cycles. TCRdb re-called the 5' RACE reads with MiXCR, one entry per CDR3 protein. The repertoire holds some 760,000 distinct CDR3 sequences, with 25% as singletons. This sample was shared with a second study, whose subject was T cells of mothers and their children.

The sequenced material came from blood. The source of these receptors is a boy aged 5-17 years in good health.

This clonotype was counted a few times. The chain uses TRBV7-8 and TRBJ2-1; no definite D call. The V gene lost 1 base and the J gene lost 8 bases, with 12 bases spanning the gap. The germline gives CDR1 SGHVS, CDR2 FQNEAQ. The CDR3 has 14 amino acids. This chain's CDR3 is CASSLDQMRHEQFF. Written as DNA, the CDR3 is TGTGCCAGCAGCTTAGATCAGATGAGGCATGAGCAGTTCTTC. The whole variable domain, remainder taken from reference TRBV7-8 and TRBJ2-1, is GAGVSQSPRYKVAKRGQDVALRCDPISGHVSLFWYQQALGQGPEFLTYFQNEAQLDKSGLPSDRFFAERPEGSVSTLKIQRTQQEDSAVYLCASSLDQMRHEQFFGPGTRLTVL.

The chain couples TRBV5-1 to TRBJ2-5; D might be TRBD2 (5 bases). The germline V gene has CDR1 SGHRS and CDR2 YFSETQ. The CDR3 runs to 15 residues. The V end was cut by 0 bases, the J end by 5 bases, with 14 bases between. In DNA, the CDR3 is TGCGCCAGCAGCTTGGATGAGGGTGCGGGCGAGACCCAGTACTTC. Translation: CASSLDEGAGETQYF.

The chain employs TRBV4-2 and TRBJ2-4, with TRBD2 as a possible D gene (6 bases). V was pared by 1 base and J by 0 bases, with 13 bases between. This CDR3 spans 17 amino acids. The germline V gene has CDR1 LGHNA and CDR2 YNFKEQ. The CDR3 here is CASSQVQDYRAKNIQYF. As DNA, the CDR3 is TGTGCCAGCAGCCAAGTACAGGACTACCGAGCCAAAAACATTCAGTACTTC.

The genes are TRBV25-1 and TRBJ1-6, with TRBD1 identical over 11 bases. The V gene's germline CDR1 is MGHDK and CDR2 SYGVNS. The V and J ends lost 3 bases and 10 bases, in that order; junction bases with no gene match: 8. The CDR3 spans 16 residues. CDR3 sequence: CASSDFRGQGESPLHF. CDR3 sequence (DNA): TGTGCCAGCAGTGATTTCCGGGGACAGGGGGAATCACCCCTCCACTTT. The full variable domain, rest sourced from reference TRBV25-1 and TRBJ1-6, is EADIYQTPRYLVIGTGKKITLECSQTMGHDKMYWYQQDPGMELHLIHYSYGVNSTEKGDLSSESTVSRIRTEHFPLTLESARPSHTSQYLCASSDFRGQGESPLHFGNGTRLTVT.

This clonotype turned up a few times. A read error is possible here, since a much larger clone lies one base away. The rearrangement uses TRBV24-1 and TRBJ2-3, with D hard to call. V dropped 4 bases and J dropped 2 bases, with 0 bases sitting between them. The CDR3 is 11 amino acids. CDR1 is KGHDR and CDR2 is SFDVKD in the germline V gene. CDR3 nucleotide sequence: TGTGCCACCAGTGACACAGATACGCAGTATTTT. It is translated as CATSDTDTQYF.

The genes are TRBV5-1 and TRBJ2-5, with D perhaps TRBD2 (5 bases). Between the trimmed V and J ends, which lost 0 bases and 5 bases, there was a span of 11 bases. The germline gives CDR1 SGHRS, CDR2 YFSETQ. The CDR3 covers 14 residues. CDR3 residues: CASSLGPSMETQYF. The CDR3 nucleotides are TGCGCCAGCAGCTTGGGACCTAGCATGGAGACCCAGTACTTC.

The V and J genes are TRBV27 and TRBJ1-4, with 9 bases matching TRBD1. J gave up 9 bases and V 3 bases, and 11 bases lay outside the gene matches. CDR1 is MNHEY and CDR2 is SMNVEV in the germline V gene (reference sequence). The CDR3 runs 16 residues. The CDR3 region is CASSFCPTGGEKKLFF. Here the CDR3 DNA reads TGTGCCAGCAGTTTTTGTCCGACAGGGGGAGAAAAAAAACTGTTTTTT. The entire variable domain, with the rest obtained from reference TRBV27 and TRBJ1-4, is as follows: EAQVTQNPRYLITVTGKKLTVTCSQNMNHEYMSWYRQDPGLGLRQIYYSMNVEVTDKGDVPEGYKVSRKEKRNFPLILESPSPNQTSLYFCASSFCPTGGEKKLFFGSGTQLSVL.

V and J are TRBV12-3 or TRBV12-4 and TRBJ2-1; TRBD1 might be the D (5 bases). V lost 1 base, J lost 9 bases, and 10 bases lay in between. The CDR3 runs to 13 residues. The CDR3 here is CASSLGTKSEQFF. The DNA of the CDR3 is TGTGCCAGCAGTTTAGGGACAAAAAGTGAGCAGTTCTTC.

This clonotype was counted only a few times. The junction departs from the called germline gene at one end, perhaps through a read error. The CDR3 DNA reads TGTGCCAGCAGGGAAGGGGGGCAGCCCCAGCATTTT. Protein product: CASREGGQPQHF. The rearrangement uses TRBV2 and TRBJ1-5; D possibly corresponds to TRBD1 (6 bases). The CDR3 loop spans 12 amino acids. The germline CDR1 and CDR2 sequences are SNHLY and FYNNEI.